The clone carrying this TCR beta chain showed up just once. Antigen specificity is unknown. CDR1 is DFQATT and CDR2 is SNEGSKA in the germline V gene (reference sequence). V lost 6 bases and J lost 7; bases outside the gene matches: 8. The CDR3 has 12 residues. The data were obtained in a study of identical twins. General study results and limits: It was out-of-frame TCR alpha sharing in monozygotic twins that models underestimated.

One entry per CDR3 protein results from TCRdb running MiXCR on the 5' RACE reads. This table holds roughly 540,000 distinct CDR3 sequences, roughly a fifth found once. The sample also formed part of further work on T cells expressing NK-cell markers. In that study: It was sorted CD3+CD56-NKG2C+, CD3+CD56+NKG2C- and CD3+CD56+NKG2C+ T cells that provided the TCR beta repertoires. Seven HCMV-seropositive donors and one seronegative donor made up the eight sequenced donors. About six donors carried dominant NKG2C+ clonotypes that made up roughly 1.0-7.5% of their CD8+ T cells.

The clonotype originates from a woman between 18 and 30 years old in good health. Sequenced material: CD4+ T cells sorted from blood. V is TRBV20-1 and J is TRBJ1-2; 7 bases map to TRBD1. CDR3 sequence (DNA): TGCAGTGCGAGGGACAGCGGCCCTGGCTACACCTTC. It codes for CSARDSGPGYTF.